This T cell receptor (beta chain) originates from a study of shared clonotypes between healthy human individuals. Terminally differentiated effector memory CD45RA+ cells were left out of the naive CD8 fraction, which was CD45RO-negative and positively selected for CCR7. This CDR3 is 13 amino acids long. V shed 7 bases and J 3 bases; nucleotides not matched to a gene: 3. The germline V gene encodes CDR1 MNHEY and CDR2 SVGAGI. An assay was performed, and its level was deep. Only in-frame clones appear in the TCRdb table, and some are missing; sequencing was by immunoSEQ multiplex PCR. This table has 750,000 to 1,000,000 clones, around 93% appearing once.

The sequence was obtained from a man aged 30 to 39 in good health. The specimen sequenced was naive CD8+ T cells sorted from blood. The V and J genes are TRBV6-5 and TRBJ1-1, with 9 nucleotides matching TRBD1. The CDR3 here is CASTGQGYTEAFF. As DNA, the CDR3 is TGTGCCAGCACCGGACAGGGGTACACTGAAGCTTTCTTT.